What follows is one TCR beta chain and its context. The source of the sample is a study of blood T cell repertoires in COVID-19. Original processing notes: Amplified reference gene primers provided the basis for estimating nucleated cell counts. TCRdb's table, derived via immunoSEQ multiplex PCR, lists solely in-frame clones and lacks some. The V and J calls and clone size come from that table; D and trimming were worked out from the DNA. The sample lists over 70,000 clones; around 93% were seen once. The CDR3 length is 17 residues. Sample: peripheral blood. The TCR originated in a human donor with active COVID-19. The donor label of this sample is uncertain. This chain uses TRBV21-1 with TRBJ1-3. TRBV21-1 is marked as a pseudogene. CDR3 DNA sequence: TGTGCCAGCAGCAAAGGGAGGACCGATGTCTCTGGAAACACCATATATTTT. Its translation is CASSKGRTDVSGNTIYF.